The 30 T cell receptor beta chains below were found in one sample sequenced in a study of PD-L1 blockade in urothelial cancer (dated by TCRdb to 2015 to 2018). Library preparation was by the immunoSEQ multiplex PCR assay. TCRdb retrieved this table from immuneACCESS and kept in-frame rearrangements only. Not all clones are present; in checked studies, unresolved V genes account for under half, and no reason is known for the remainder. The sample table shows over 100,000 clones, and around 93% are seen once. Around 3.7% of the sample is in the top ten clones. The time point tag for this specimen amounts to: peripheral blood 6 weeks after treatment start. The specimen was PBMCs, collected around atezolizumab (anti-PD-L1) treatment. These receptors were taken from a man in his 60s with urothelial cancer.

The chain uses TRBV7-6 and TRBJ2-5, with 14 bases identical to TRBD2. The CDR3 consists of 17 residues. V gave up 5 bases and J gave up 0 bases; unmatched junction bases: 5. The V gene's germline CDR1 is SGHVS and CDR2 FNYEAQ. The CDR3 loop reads CASSQGLAGGYQETQYF. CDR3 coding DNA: TGTGCCAGCAGCCAAGGACTAGCGGGAGGATACCAAGAGACCCAGTACTTC. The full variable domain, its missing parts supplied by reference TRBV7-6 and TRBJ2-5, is GAGVSQSPRYKVTKRGQDVALRCDPISGHVSLYWYRQALGQGPEFLTYFNYEAQQDKSGLPNDRFSAERPEGSISTLTIQRTEQRDSAMYRCASSQGLAGGYQETQYFGPGTRLLVL.

The CDR3 is CAISESGQSYEQYF. CDR3 bases: TGTGCCATCAGTGAGTCGGGACAGTCCTACGAGCAGTACTTC. The chain joins TRBV10-3 to TRBJ2-7; 7 positions agree with TRBD1. V was pared by 0 bases and J by 1 base, with 0 bases of the junction left unmatched. This CDR3 region has 14 residues. Germline V CDR1 and CDR2: ENHRY, SYGVKD.

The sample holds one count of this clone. The DNA for the CDR3 is TGCGCCAGCAGGGCAGGGGGCAGCGGTGAGCAGTTCTTC. Residues: CASRAGGSGEQFF. The gene calls are TRBV5-1 and TRBJ2-1, with 8 nucleotides matching TRBD1. CDR1 is SGHRS and CDR2 is YFSETQ in the germline V gene. V lost 5 bases to trimming and J lost 9 bases; unmatched junction nucleotides: 7. The CDR3 sequence is 13 residues long.

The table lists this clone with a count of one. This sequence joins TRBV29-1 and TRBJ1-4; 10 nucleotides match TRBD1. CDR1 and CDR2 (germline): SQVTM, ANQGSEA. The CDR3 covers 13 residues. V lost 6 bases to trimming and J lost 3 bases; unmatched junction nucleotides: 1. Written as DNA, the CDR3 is TGCAGCGTCGGACAGGGGGCTAATGAAAAACTGTTTTTT. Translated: CSVGQGANEKLFF. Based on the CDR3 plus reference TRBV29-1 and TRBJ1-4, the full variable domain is SAVISQKPSRDICQRGTSLTIQCQVDSQVTMMFWYRQQPGQSLTLIATANQGSEATYESGFVIDKFPISRPNLTFSTLTVSNMSPEDSSIYLCSVGQGANEKLFFGSGTQLSVL.

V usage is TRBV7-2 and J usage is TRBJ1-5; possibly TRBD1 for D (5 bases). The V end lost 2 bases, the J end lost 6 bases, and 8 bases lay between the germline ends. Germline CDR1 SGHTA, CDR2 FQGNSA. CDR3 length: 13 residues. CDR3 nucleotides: TGTGCCAGCAGCTTAATGGGGGGTCAGCCCCAGCATTTT. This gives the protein CASSLMGGQPQHF. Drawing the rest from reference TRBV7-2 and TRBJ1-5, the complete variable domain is GAGVSQSPSNKVTEKGKDVELRCDPISGHTALYWYRQSLGQGLEFLIYFQGNSAPDKSGLPSDRFSAERTGGSVSTLTIQRTQQEDSAVYLCASSLMGGQPQHFGDGTRLSIL.

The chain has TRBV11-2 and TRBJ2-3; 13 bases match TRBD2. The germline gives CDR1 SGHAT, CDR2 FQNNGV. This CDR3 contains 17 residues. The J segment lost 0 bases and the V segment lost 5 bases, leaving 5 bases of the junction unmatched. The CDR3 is CASSLTSGGASTDTQYF. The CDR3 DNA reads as TGTGCCAGCAGCCTCACTAGCGGGGGGGCTAGCACAGATACGCAGTATTTT.

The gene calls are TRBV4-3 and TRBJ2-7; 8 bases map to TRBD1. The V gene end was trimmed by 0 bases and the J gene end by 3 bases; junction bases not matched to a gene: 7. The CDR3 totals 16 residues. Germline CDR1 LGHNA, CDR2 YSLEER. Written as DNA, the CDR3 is TGCGCCAGCAGCCAAGAAATAACCGGACAGGGCTACGAGCAGTACTTC. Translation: CASSQEITGQGYEQYF.

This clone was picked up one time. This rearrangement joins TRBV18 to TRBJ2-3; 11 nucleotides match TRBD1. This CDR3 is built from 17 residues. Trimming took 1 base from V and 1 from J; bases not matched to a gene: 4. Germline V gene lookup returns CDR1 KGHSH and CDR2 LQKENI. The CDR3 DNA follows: TGTGCCAGCTCACCACGTGGACAGGGGGCTGGCACAGATACGCAGTATTTT. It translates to CASSPRGQGAGTDTQYF.

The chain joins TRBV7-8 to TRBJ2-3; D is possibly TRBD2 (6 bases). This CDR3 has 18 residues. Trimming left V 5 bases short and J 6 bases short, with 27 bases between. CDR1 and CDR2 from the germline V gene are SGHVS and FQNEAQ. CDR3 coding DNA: TGTGCCAGCAGCGCAGGACGTTTACCCGGGCAAGGGAGGGATACGCAGTATTTT. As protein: CASSAGRLPGQGRDTQYF.

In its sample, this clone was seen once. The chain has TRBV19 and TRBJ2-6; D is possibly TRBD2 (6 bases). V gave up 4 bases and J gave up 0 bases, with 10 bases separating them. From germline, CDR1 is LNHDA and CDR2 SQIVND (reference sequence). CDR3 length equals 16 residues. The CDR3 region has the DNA TGTGCCAGTAGTAGGGGGGATACCTCTGGGGCCAACGTCCTGACTTTC. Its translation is CASSRGDTSGANVLTF.

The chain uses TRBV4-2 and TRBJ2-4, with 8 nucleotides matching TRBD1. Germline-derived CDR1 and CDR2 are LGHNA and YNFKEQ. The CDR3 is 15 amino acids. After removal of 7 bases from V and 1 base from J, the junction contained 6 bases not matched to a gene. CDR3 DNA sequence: TGTGCCAGCAATTCTGGGGACAGGGCCAAAAACATTCAGTACTTC. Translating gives CASNSGDRAKNIQYF.

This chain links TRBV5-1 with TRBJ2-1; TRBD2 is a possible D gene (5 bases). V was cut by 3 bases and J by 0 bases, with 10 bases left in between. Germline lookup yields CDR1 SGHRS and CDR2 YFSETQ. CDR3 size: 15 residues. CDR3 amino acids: CASSWSGSSYNEQFF. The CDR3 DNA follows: TGCGCCAGCAGCTGGAGCGGATCCTCCTACAATGAGCAGTTCTTC.

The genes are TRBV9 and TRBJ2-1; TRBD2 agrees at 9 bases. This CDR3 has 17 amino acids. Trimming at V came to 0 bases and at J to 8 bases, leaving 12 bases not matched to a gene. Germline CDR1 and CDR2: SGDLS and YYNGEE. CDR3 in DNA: TGTGCCAGCAGCGTAGGCCCCCTAAGCGGGGGGCAGGATGAGCAGTTCTTC. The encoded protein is CASSVGPLSGGQDEQFF. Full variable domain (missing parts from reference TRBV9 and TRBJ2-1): DSGVTQTPKHLITATGQRVTLRCSPRSGDLSVYWYQQSLDQGLQFLIQYYNGEERAKGNILERFSAQQFPDLHSELNLSSLELGDSALYFCASSVGPLSGGQDEQFFGPGTRLTVL.

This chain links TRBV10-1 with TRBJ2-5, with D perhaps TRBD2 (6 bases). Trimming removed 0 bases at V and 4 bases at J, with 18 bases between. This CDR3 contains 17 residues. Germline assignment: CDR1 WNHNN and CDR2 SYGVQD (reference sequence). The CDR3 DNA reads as TGCGCCAGCAGTGAGTCGAAAATCGGGAGAGGAGCAGAGACCCAGTACTTC. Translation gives CASSESKIGRGAETQYF.

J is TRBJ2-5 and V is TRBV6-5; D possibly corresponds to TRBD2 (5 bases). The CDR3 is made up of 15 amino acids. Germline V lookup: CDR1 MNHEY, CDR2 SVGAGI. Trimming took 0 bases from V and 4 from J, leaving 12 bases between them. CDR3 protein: CASSYSTTGRETQYF. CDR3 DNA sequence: TGTGCCAGCAGTTACTCGACGACGGGAAGAGAGACCCAGTACTTC.

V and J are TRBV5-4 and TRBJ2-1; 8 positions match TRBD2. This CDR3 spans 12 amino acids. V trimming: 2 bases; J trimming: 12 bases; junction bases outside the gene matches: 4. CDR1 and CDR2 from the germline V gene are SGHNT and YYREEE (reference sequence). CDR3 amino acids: CASSFPSGPQFF. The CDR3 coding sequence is TGTGCCAGCAGCTTCCCTAGCGGGCCGCAGTTCTTC. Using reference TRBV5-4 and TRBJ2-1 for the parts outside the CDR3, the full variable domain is ETGVTQSPTHLIKTRGQQVTLRCSSQSGHNTVSWYQQALGQGPQFIFQYYREEENGRGNFPPRFSGLQFPNYSSELNVNALELDDSALYLCASSFPSGPQFFGPGTRLTVL.

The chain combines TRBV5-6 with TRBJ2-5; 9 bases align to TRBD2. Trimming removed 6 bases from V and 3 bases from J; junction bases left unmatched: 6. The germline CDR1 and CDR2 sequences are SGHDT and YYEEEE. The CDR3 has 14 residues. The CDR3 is CASNGRGGKETQYF. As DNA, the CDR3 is TGTGCCAGCAACGGGCGGGGGGGGAAAGAGACCCAGTACTTC.

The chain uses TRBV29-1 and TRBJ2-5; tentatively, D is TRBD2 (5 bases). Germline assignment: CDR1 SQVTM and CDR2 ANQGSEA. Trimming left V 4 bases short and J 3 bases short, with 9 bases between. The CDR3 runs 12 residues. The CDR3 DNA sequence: TGCAGCGTTGGTCGGGGTGAAGAGACCCAGTACTTC. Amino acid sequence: CSVGRGEETQYF.

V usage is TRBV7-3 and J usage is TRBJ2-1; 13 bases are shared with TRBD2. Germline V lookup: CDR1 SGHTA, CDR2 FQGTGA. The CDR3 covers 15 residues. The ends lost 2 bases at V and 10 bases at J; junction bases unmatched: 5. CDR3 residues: CASSLGTSGIGEQFF. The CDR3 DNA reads TGTGCCAGCAGCTTAGGGACTAGCGGGATCGGGGAGCAGTTCTTC.

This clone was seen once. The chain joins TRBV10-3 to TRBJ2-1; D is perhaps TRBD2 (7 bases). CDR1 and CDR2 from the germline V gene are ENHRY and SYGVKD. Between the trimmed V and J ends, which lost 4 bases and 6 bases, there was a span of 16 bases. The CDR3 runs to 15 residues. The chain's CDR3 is CAISATGEGVNEQFF. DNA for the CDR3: TGTGCCATCAGTGCGACTGGGGAGGGGGTCAATGAGCAGTTCTTC.

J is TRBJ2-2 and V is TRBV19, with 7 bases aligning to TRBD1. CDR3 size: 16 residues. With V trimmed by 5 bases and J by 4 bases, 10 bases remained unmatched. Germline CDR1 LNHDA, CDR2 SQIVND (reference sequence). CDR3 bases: TGTGCCAGTAGTGTCGGTGACAGGGTGGGCACCGGGGAGCTGTTTTTT. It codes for CASSVGDRVGTGELFF. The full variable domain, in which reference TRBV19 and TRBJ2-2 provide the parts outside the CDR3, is DGGITQSPKYLFRKEGQNVTLSCEQNLNHDAMYWYRQDPGQGLRLIYYSQIVNDFQKGDIAEGYSVSREKKESFPLTVTSAQKNPTAFYLCASSVGDRVGTGELFFGEGSRLTVL.

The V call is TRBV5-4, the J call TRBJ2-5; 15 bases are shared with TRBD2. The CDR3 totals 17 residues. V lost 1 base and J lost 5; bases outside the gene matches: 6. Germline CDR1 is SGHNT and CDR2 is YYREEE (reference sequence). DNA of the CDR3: TGTGCCAGCAGCTTGCGTGGGACTAGCGGGGGGAGGGAGACCCAGTACTTC. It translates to CASSLRGTSGGRETQYF.

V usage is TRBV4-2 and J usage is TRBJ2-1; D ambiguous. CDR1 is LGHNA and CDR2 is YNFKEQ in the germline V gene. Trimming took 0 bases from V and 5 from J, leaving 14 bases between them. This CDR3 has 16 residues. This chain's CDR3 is CASSQDERRRNNEQFF. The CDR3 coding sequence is TGTGCCAGCAGCCAAGATGAGCGACGCCGGAACAATGAGCAGTTCTTC.

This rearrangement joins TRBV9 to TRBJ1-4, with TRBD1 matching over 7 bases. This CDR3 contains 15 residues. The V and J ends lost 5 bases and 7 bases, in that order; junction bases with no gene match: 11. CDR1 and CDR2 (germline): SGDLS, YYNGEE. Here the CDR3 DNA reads TGTGCCAGCAGGCCAACAGGGGATGTCGGTGAAAAACTGTTTTTT. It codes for CASRPTGDVGEKLFF.

The DNA of the CDR3 is TGTGCCAGCAGCTTTTCAGGCGGGGGCCCTTGGGAGCAGTACTTC. It yields the protein CASSFSGGGPWEQYF. The chain combines TRBV5-5 with TRBJ2-7, with D possibly matching TRBD2 (7 bases). V lost 2 bases to trimming and J lost 7 bases, with 19 bases between them. Germline assignment: CDR1 SGHKS and CDR2 YYEKEE (reference sequence). This CDR3 region has 15 residues.

The CDR3 nucleotides read TGTGCCAGCAGCAAACTGACAGGGATGGAGACCCAGTACTTC. Translating it yields CASSKLTGMETQYF. V usage is TRBV7-9 and J usage is TRBJ2-5, with 7 bases aligning to TRBD1. Germline V CDR1 and CDR2: SEHNR, FQNEAQ (reference sequence). The CDR3 consists of 14 residues. V was clipped by 5 bases and J by 5 bases; unmatched bases: 8.

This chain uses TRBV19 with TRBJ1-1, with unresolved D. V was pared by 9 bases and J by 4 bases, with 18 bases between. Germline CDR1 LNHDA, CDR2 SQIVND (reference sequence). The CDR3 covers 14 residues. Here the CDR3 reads CASETAGGITEAFF. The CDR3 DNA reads TGTGCCAGCGAAACAGCGGGAGGTATCACTGAAGCTTTCTTT.

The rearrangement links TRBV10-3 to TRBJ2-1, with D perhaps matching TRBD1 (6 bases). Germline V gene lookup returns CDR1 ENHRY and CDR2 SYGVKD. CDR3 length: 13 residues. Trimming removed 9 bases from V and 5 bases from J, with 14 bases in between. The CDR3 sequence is CAIARTENNEQFF. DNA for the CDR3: TGTGCCATTGCGCGGACAGAAAACAATGAGCAGTTCTTC.

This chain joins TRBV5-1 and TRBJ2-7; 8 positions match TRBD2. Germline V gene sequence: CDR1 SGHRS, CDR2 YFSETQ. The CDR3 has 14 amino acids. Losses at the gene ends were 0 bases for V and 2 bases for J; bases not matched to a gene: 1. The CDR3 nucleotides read TGCGCCAGCAGCTTGGCCGGGGGGGCCTACGAGCAGTACTTC. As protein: CASSLAGGAYEQYF.

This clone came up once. The CDR3 nucleotides are TGCGCCAGCAGCAGCTCCGGGACTAACTACAATGAGCAGTTCTTC. Protein product: CASSSSGTNYNEQFF. The chain couples TRBV5-1 to TRBJ2-1, with 7 bases that match TRBD2. Germline V gene data show CDR1 as SGHRS and CDR2 as YFSETQ. V shed 4 bases and J 3 bases; nucleotides not matched to a gene: 7. The CDR3 is 15 residues long.